This section outlines one T cell receptor beta chain sequence together with its context. The entry originates in a study of Ad26.COV2.S vaccination and SARS-CoV-2 variants. The CDR3 contains 17 residues. V dropped 1 base and J dropped 2; count of bases not matched to a gene: 10. Germline V lookup: CDR1 SGHDT, CDR2 YYEEEE. As to treatment: around 19 received Ad26.COV2.S at low or high dose, single or two shots; roughly five received placebo; per-sample allocation not given. Specimen acquisition occurred on day 63 following the initial vaccine or placebo injection. Here immunoSEQ multiplex PCR was the method, and the copy in TCRdb shows in-frame clones only, minus some. The sample includes 400,000 to 450,000 clones, 90% of them seen just once.

This material consisted of peripheral blood, taken in a trial of Ad26.COV2.S vaccine versus placebo. This receptor was identified in a person between 18 and 60 years old who received the Ad26.COV2.S COVID-19 vaccine or a placebo. The V call is TRBV5-6, the J call TRBJ2-3; 7 bases align to TRBD1. The CDR3 region has the DNA TGTGCCAGCAGCTTGTACCTCGGGACAGCCTACACAGATACGCAGTATTTT. It yields the protein CASSLYLGTAYTDTQYF.